The TCR beta chain described here comes from a study of CD8 T cells in ankylosing spondylitis (dated by TCRdb to between 2016 and 2019). Study-wide context: To find TCR variants linked to disease, the study profiled T cell receptor beta repertoires in ankylosing spondylitis patients and healthy donors. The whole study cohort included 85 to 120 healthy donors and about two dozen ankylosing spondylitis patients. Samples of peripheral blood were taken, and for ankylosing spondylitis patients, synovial fluid was collected as well.

What the work shows at the level of the full study, not this receptor alone: Blood from ankylosing spondylitis patients appeared to be characterized by a TCR beta motif composed of about eight highly homologous amino acid variants. The disease-linked clones were reported to be significantly enriched in matched synovial fluid samples from ankylosing spondylitis patients. Some motif variants had previously been reported in the synovial fluid and blood of reactive arthritis patients, which suggests shared mechanisms of disease initiation. A CD8+ phenotype was shown by the disease-linked clones, which were found at relatively low frequencies in peripheral blood.

This clonotype was observed at least ten times. Its antigen is unknown. No per-base quality is available; no much larger clone lies one base away. Its CDR3 holds 15 amino acids, cysteine through phenylalanine. CDR3 DNA is the only sequence kept; it has 45 bases, read in frame from the first base. Unmatched junction bases come to 12, with V trimmed by 5 bases and J by 8 bases. For sequencing, an Illumina HiSeq 2500 was employed. Quantitative 5'-RACE with molecular barcodes was the method used to prepare the TCR beta libraries. Concerning the study's data processing: A new computational method, built on a probabilistic model of VDJ rearrangement, was used to identify disease-linked TCR variants. In TCRdb, the public reads were trimmed at Q25 with fastp and aligned with MiXCR, with productive beta chains retained. Under each unique CDR3 protein, matching rows form one entry showing the most common genes and DNA. The V and J calls and clone size come from TCRdb's table, not from the authors' own analysis. For this sample the table gives around 220,000 distinct CDR3 sequences, of which under 12% were detected only once. Approximately 20% of the sample rests with the top ten.

The rearranged segments are TRBV12-3 or TRBV12-4 and TRBJ2-1; 7 central bases correspond to TRBD2. The sequenced material came from blood, either unsorted or a sorted T cell fraction (not recorded which). This sequence was found in a male donor with ankylosing spondylitis or in good health (not recorded which). The DNA sequence is as follows: TGTGCCAGCAGTCCCTCGGGGGGTGGTAGGTATGAGCAGTTCTTC. It translates to CASSPSGGGRYEQFF.